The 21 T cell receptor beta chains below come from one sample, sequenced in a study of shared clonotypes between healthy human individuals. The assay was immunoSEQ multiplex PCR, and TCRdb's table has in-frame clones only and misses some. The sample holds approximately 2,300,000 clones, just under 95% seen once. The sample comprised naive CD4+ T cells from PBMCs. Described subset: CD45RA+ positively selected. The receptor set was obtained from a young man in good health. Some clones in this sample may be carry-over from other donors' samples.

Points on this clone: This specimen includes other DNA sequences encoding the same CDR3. The CDR3 loop reads CASSLGTSNQPQHF. The DNA of the CDR3 is TGTGCCAGCAGCTTGGGGACTAGCAATCAGCCCCAGCATTTT. This rearrangement joins TRBV7-2 to TRBJ1-5; D is possibly TRBD1 (5 bases). CDR1 and CDR2 (germline): SGHTA, FQGNSA. This CDR3 comprises 14 residues. V gave up 3 bases and J gave up 0 bases, with 6 bases separating them.

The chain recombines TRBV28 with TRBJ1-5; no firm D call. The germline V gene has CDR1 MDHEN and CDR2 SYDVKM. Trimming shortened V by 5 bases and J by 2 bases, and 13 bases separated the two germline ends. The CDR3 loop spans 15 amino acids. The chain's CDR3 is CASSPLSRGNQPQHF. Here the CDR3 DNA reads TGTGCCAGCAGTCCCCTCTCAAGAGGCAATCAGCCCCAGCATTTT.

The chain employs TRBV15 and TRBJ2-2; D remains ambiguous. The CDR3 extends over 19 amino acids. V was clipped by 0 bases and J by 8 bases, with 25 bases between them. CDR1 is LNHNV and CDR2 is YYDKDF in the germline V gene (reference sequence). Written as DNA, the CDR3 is TGTGCCACCAGCAGAGATGAGTCAGCTGGAGAATTGCTCGGGGGGGAGCTGTTTTTT. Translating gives CATSRDESAGELLGGELFF.

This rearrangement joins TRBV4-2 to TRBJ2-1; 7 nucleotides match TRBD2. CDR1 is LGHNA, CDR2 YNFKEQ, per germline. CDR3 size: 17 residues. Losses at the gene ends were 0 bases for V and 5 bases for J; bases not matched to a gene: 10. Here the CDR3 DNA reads TGTGCCAGCAGCCAAGATTGGGGGGGAGGGCCCCACAATGAGCAGTTCTTC. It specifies CASSQDWGGGPHNEQFF.

The chain's CDR3 is CASLLWPGASTDTQYF. In DNA, the CDR3 is TGTGCCTCCCTCCTGTGGCCAGGGGCTAGCACAGATACGCAGTATTTT. V usage is TRBV30 and J usage is TRBJ2-3, with D possibly TRBD1 on 6 matching bases. Per the germline V gene, CDR1 is GTSNPN and CDR2 is SVGIG (reference sequence). V was clipped by 7 bases and J by 0 bases, with 20 bases between them. The CDR3 sequence is 16 residues long.

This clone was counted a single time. The CDR3 region has the DNA TGTGCCAGTAGTAGGACAGGGGAGTCCACAGATACGCAGTATTTT. Protein sequence: CASSRTGESTDTQYF. The V call is TRBV19, the J call TRBJ2-3; 9 bases are a match to TRBD1. CDR1 is LNHDA and CDR2 is SQIVND in the germline V gene (reference sequence). The CDR3 has 15 amino acids. V lost 4 bases to trimming and J lost 2 bases; unmatched junction nucleotides: 4. The complete variable domain, with remaining parts taken from reference TRBV19 and TRBJ2-3, reads DGGITQSPKYLFRKEGQNVTLSCEQNLNHDAMYWYRQDPGQGLRLIYYSQIVNDFQKGDIAEGYSVSREKKESFPLTVTSAQKNPTAFYLCASSRTGESTDTQYFGPGTRLTVL.

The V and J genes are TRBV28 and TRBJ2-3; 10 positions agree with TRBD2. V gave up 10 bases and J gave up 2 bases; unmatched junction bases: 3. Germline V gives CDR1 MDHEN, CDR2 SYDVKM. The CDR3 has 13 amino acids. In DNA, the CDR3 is TGTGCCACGGGACTAGCGCCCACAGATACGCAGTATTTT. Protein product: CATGLAPTDTQYF.

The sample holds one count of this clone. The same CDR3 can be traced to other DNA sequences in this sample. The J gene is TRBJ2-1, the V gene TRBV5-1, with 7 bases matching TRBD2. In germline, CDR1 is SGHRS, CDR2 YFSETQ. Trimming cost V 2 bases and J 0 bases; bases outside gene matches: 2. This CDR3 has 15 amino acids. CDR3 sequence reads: CASSLSGNSYNEQFF. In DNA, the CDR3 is TGCGCCAGCAGCTTAAGCGGGAACTCCTACAATGAGCAGTTCTTC.

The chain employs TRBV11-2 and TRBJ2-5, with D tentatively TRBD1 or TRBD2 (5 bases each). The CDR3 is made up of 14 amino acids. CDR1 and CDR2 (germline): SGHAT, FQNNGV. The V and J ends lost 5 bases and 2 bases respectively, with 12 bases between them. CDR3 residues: CASSRTGPQETQYF. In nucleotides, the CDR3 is TGTGCCAGCAGCCGAACGGGACCGCAAGAGACCCAGTACTTC.

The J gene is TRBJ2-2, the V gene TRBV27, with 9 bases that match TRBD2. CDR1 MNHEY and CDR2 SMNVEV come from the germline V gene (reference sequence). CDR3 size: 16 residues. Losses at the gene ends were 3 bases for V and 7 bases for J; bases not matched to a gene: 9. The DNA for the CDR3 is TGTGCCAGCAGTTTTTGGGGACTAGCTCGTGGCGGGGAGCTGTTTTTT. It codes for CASSFWGLARGGELFF.

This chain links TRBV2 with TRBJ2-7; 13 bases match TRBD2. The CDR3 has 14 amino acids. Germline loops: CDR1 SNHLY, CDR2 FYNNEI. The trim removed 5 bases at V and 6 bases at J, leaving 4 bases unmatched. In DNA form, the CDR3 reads TGTGCCAGCAGTTCACTAGCGGGAGGGAGCGAGCAGTACTTC. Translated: CASSSLAGGSEQYF.

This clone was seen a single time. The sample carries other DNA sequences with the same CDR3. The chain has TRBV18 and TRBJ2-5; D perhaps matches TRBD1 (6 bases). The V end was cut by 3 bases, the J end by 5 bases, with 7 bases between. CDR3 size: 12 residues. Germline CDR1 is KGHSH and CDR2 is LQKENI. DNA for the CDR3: TGTGCCAGCTCACCCACAGGGGAGACCCAGTACTTC. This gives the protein CASSPTGETQYF.

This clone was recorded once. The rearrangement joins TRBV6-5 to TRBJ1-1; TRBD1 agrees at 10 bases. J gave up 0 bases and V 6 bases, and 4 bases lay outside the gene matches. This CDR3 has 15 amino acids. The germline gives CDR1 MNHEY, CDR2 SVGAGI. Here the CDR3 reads CASSRQGAMNTEAFF. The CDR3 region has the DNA TGTGCCAGCAGCCGACAGGGGGCCATGAACACTGAAGCTTTCTTT.

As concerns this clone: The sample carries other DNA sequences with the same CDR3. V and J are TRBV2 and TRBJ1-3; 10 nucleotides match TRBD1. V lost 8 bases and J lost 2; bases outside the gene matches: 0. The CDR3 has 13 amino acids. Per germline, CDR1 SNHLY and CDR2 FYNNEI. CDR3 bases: TGTGCCAGCGGACAGGGGGCTGGAAACACCATATATTTT. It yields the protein CASGQGAGNTIYF.

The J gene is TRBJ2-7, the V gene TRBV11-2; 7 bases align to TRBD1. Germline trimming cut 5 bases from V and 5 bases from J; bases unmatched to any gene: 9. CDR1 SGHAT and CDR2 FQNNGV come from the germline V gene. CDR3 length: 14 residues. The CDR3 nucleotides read TGTGCCAGCAGCCGGACCTACAGGGGCAACGAGCAGTACTTC. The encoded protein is CASSRTYRGNEQYF. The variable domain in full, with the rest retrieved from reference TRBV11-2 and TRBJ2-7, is EAGVAQSPRYKIIEKRQSVAFWCNPISGHATLYWYQQILGQGPKLLIQFQNNGVVDDSQLPKDRFSAERLKGVDSTLKIQPAKLEDSAVYLCASSRTYRGNEQYFGPGTRLTVT.

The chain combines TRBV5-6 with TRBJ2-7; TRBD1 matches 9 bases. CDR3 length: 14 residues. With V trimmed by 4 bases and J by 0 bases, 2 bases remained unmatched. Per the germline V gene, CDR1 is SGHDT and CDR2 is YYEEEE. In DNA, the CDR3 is TGTGCCAGCAGCGGACAGGGGAGCTCCTACGAGCAGTACTTC. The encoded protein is CASSGQGSSYEQYF.

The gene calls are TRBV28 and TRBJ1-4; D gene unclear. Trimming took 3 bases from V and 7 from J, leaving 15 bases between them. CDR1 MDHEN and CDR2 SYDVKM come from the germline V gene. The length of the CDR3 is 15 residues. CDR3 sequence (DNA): TGTGCCAGCAGTTTTTTCCCCCCCATAGCTGAAAAACTGTTTTTT. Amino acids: CASSFFPPIAEKLFF. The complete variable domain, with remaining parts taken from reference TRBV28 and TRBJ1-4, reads DVKVTQSSRYLVKRTGEKVFLECVQDMDHENMFWYRQDPGLGLRLIYFSYDVKMKEKGDIPEGYSVSREKKERFSLILESASTNQTSMYLCASSFFPPIAEKLFFGSGTQLSVL.

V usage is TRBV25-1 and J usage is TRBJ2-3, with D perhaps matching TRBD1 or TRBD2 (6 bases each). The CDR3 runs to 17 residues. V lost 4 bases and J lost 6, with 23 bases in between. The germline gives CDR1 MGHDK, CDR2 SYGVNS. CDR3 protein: CASSATAGRGGSDTQYF. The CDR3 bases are TGTGCCAGCAGTGCGACCGCGGGCAGGGGAGGTTCGGATACGCAGTATTTT.

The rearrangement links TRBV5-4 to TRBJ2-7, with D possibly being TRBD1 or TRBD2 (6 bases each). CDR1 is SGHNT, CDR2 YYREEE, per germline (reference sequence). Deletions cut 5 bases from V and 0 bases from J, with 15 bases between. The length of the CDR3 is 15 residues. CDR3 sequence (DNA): TGTGCCAGCAGAGAACGAGGGGGGAGCTCCTACGAGCAGTACTTC. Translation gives CASRERGGSSYEQYF.

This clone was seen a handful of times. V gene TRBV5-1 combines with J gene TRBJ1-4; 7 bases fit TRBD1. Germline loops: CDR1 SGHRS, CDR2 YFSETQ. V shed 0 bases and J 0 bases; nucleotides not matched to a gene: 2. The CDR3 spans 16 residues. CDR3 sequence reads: CASSLGGTATNEKLFF. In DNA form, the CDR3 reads TGCGCCAGCAGCTTGGGAGGGACAGCAACTAATGAAAAACTGTTTTTT.

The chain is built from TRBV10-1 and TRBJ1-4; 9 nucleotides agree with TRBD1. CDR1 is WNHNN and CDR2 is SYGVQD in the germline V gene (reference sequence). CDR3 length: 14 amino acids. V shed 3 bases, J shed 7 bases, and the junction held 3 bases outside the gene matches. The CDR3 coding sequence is TGCGCCAGCAGTGAACAGGGGGCTGGTGAAAAACTGTTTTTT. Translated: CASSEQGAGEKLFF.